These 3 T cell receptor beta chains share one sample of origin, sequenced in a study of Ad26.COV2.S vaccination and SARS-CoV-2 variants. The treatment: approximately 18 received Ad26.COV2.S at low or high dose, single or two shots; roughly five received placebo; per-sample allocation not given. Samples were taken on day 63 after the first vaccine or placebo injection. The assay was immunoSEQ multiplex PCR, and TCRdb's table has in-frame clones only and misses some. Of a few hundred thousand clones in the sample, roughly 84% were seen once. The specimen comprised peripheral blood, sampled in a trial of Ad26.COV2.S vaccine versus placebo. These receptors all come from a person between 18 and 65 years old who received the Ad26.COV2.S COVID-19 vaccine or a placebo.

This clone occurred once. The genes are TRBV29-1 and TRBJ1-2; no clear D gene. The CDR3 consists of 11 residues. From germline, CDR1 is SQVTM and CDR2 ANQGSEA. V dropped 7 bases and J dropped 7 bases, with 13 bases sitting between them. The CDR3 loop reads CSGQRGGGYTF. In DNA form, the CDR3 reads TGCAGCGGCCAACGGGGTGGTGGCTACACCTTC.

This sequence joins TRBV4-2 and TRBJ1-6; 7 bases line up with TRBD1. Germline CDR1 reads LGHNA; CDR2 reads YNFKEQ. The CDR3 sequence is 16 residues long. Germline trimming cut 0 bases from V and 4 bases from J; bases unmatched to any gene: 3. As DNA, the CDR3 is TGTGCCAGCAGCCAAGATAGGACAGGTTATAATTCACCCCTCCACTTT. Translating gives CASSQDRTGYNSPLHF.

This clone was seen more than once but under ten times. The chain couples TRBV7-9 to TRBJ2-7; TRBD1 matches 8 bases. V was pared by 5 bases and J by 6 bases, with 3 bases of the junction left unmatched. The CDR3 runs to 12 residues. Germline loops: CDR1 SEHNR, CDR2 FQNEAQ (reference sequence). The CDR3 reads CASSVQGGEQYF. The CDR3 nucleotides are TGTGCCAGCAGCGTACAGGGGGGCGAGCAGTACTTC.